This entry is about one T cell receptor (beta chain). Its target antigen remains unknown. Base qualities are missing; no much larger clone stands one base away. This record belongs to a study of T cell responses to AZD1222 COVID-19 vaccine listed by TCRdb under 2021. In terms of the full investigation: A total of 240 or so trial participants underwent TCR sequencing, of whom under 220 had received two doses of AZD1222 and roughly 26 had received two doses of the MenACWY control vaccine. Enrollment into the trials was organized by age into subgroups of 18-55, 56-69 and 70-plus years, and those subgroups contained approximately 160, 26 and 62 TCR-sequenced participants, respectively.

The paper's findings and limits, for the study overall: Reportedly, close to half of the unique spike-specific TCRs recognized epitopes lying outside the regions that are mutated in the B.1.351 and B.1.1.7 variants. Conclusions about previously exposed vaccinees are limited, since just 6 or 7 AZD1222 recipients were seropositive for SARS-CoV-2 at baseline. Spike-specific TCR breadth and depth rose significantly after two AZD1222 doses compared with day 0 and with MenACWY recipients. Most participants were white British and females outnumbered males, and the authors suggested that clonal diversity may have been underestimated. CD4 TCRs associated with the vaccine covered the entire spike protein, and the dominant responses were in regions 160-218 and 743-854. In the small 56-69-year group, the increase in depth fell short of significance, most likely because of low power. Because no day 14 peak-response samples were available, repertoires were characterized only after the peak T cell response.

The label giving this sample's time point can be read as: baseline before first vaccination. The treatment or condition label here, explained by the study, means: meningococcal conjugate vaccine given as trial control. Vaccinee samples came from UK trials COV001 and COV002, including a single-blind randomized controlled phase 2/3 trial of AZD1222 (ChAdOx1 nCoV-19) in healthy adults. For TCRbeta chain sequencing, PBMC samples were collected from trial participants at day 0 and at day 28 after the second dose. The CDR3 regions of human TCRbeta chains were analyzed by immunosequencing. Per the source publication's procedure: TCRs in the repertoires were matched against a reference library of SARS-CoV-2-specific TCRs that had been generated with the MIRA antigen-specificity platform. Breadth was defined as the fraction of unique TCRs that were SARS-CoV-2-associated, and depth was defined as the fraction of total T cells that were SARS-CoV-2-associated. Using the MIRA data, every spike-specific TCR was mapped to the spike region that the TCR reacted to and assigned to either a CD4 or a CD8 class. Log10-transformed breadth and depth values were compared by one-way ANOVA with Sidak's multiple comparisons tests. TCRdb took this table from immuneACCESS and kept in-frame rearrangements with V and J called. Such tables lack part of the clones; where checked against another copy, unresolved V genes explain under half of the gap, and the rest is unexplained. V, J and clone size were drawn from that table, and D and trimming were deduced from the DNA. This sample holds fewer than 200,000 clones; 92% were observed only once. Around 4.5% of the sample lies in the top ten.

This TCR came from an adult in good health. The source was peripheral blood, collected on day 0 of MenACWY control vaccination.

The CDR3 here reads CASSYPGMGQPQHF. The DNA sequence is given as TGTGCCAGCAGCTATCCAGGGATGGGTCAGCCCCAGCATTTT. The V and J genes are TRBV7-8 and TRBJ1-5; the D gene is possibly TRBD1, with 5 bases matching. V lost 4 bases and J lost 6 bases; the stretch between them is 13 bases long. Spanning cysteine to phenylalanine, the CDR3 consists of 14 amino acids. Kept here is only the CDR3 DNA, which spans 42 bases and is read in frame from base 1. CDR1 and CDR2 were assigned from the germline V gene as SGHVS and FQNEAQ. This CDR3, with the reference TRBV7-8 and TRBJ1-5 proteins standing in past its ends, gives the full variable domain GAGVSQSPRYKVAKRGQDVALRCDPISGHVSLFWYQQALGQGPEFLTYFQNEAQLDKSGLPSDRFFAERPEGSVSTLKIQRTQQEDSAVYLCASSYPGMGQPQHFGDGTRLSIL.